The 16 T cell receptor beta chains below come from one sample, sequenced in a study of cytomegalovirus exposure and HLA in healthy donors. The PCR used 60 Vbeta and 13 Jbeta primers. TCRdb's table, derived via immunoSEQ multiplex PCR, lists solely in-frame clones and lacks some. There are 50,000 or so clones in the sample; more than 65% occur only once, and about 9.1% lies in the top ten. Sequencing was carried out using PBMCs. Receptors were obtained from a woman in her fifties or sixties in good health and CMV-seronegative.

The rearrangement joins TRBV7-2 to TRBJ1-1; D is undetermined. The CDR3 is made up of 13 amino acids. Germline lookup yields CDR1 SGHTA and CDR2 FQGNSA. The ends were cut back, 6 bases at V and 2 bases at J, with 10 bases in the middle. The CDR3 loop reads CASRARTNTEAFF. CDR3 DNA: TGTGCCAGCAGAGCCAGGACTAACACTGAAGCTTTCTTT. The complete variable domain, with remaining parts taken from reference TRBV7-2 and TRBJ1-1, reads GAGVSQSPSNKVTEKGKDVELRCDPISGHTALYWYRQSLGQGLEFLIYFQGNSAPDKSGLPSDRFSAERTGGSVSTLTIQRTQQEDSAVYLCASRARTNTEAFFGQGTRLTVV.

V and J are TRBV18 and TRBJ2-1; 10 bases are a match to TRBD1. The CDR3 has 15 residues. Trimming cost V 3 bases and J 2 bases; bases outside gene matches: 1. The V gene's germline CDR1 is KGHSH and CDR2 LQKENI. As DNA, the CDR3 is TGTGCCAGCTCACCGGGACAGGGGCCCTACAATGAGCAGTTCTTC. It is translated as CASSPGQGPYNEQFF.

V and J are TRBV2 and TRBJ1-4; 7 bases line up with TRBD1. The CDR3 is 14 amino acids. The V and J ends lost 5 bases and 10 bases, in that order; junction bases with no gene match: 10. CDR1 is SNHLY, CDR2 FYNNEI, per germline. The CDR3 spells CASSHRTGLAKLFF. In DNA form, the CDR3 reads TGTGCCAGCAGTCATCGGACAGGCCTGGCAAAACTGTTTTTT.

This clone was counted a single time. The identical CDR3 is also encoded by other nucleotide sequences in the sample. The chain carries TRBV5-1 and TRBJ2-5, with no clear D. Per germline, CDR1 SGHRS and CDR2 YFSETQ. This CDR3 is 12 amino acids long. Trimming left V 0 bases short and J 5 bases short, with 5 bases between. The CDR3 DNA reads TGCGCCAGCAGCTTGGCCGGTGAGACCCAGTACTTC. Protein product: CASSLAGETQYF.

This rearrangement joins TRBV19 to TRBJ1-5; D not certain. The germline V gene has CDR1 LNHDA and CDR2 SQIVND (reference sequence). This CDR3 has 15 residues. Trimming removed 7 bases at V and 2 bases at J, with 15 bases between. The CDR3 sequence is CASTADGSGNQPQHF. The CDR3 nucleotides are TGTGCCAGTACTGCGGACGGGAGCGGCAATCAGCCCCAGCATTTT.

This clone was found a few times. The rearrangement joins TRBV7-6 to TRBJ1-2; D not certain. V was trimmed by 3 bases and J by 7 bases, leaving 12 bases between them. The CDR3 covers 13 residues. CDR1 and CDR2 (germline): SGHVS, FNYEAQ. Here the CDR3 reads CASSFDLRGGYTF. CDR3 DNA: TGTGCCAGCAGCTTTGATCTCCGGGGTGGCTACACCTTC. Drawing the rest from reference TRBV7-6 and TRBJ1-2, the complete variable domain is GAGVSQSPRYKVTKRGQDVALRCDPISGHVSLYWYRQALGQGPEFLTYFNYEAQQDKSGLPNDRFSAERPEGSISTLTIQRTEQRDSAMYRCASSFDLRGGYTFGSGTRLTVV.

This chain links TRBV10-1 with TRBJ2-5; D is perhaps TRBD2 (5 bases). The J call may not be correct, given that the DNA end is closer to TRBJ2-7. The CDR3 consists of 14 residues. The germline gives CDR1 WNHNN, CDR2 SYGVQD (reference sequence). CDR3 nucleotide sequence: TGCGCCAGCAGGACTACGACCCTCTGCTGCGAGCAGTACTTC. Translation: CASRTTTLCCEQYF.

The gene calls are TRBV18 and TRBJ1-4; weak D call: TRBD1 (6 bases). Trimming stripped 3 bases from V and 1 base from J, with 9 bases between. The CDR3 covers 15 residues. Germline V gives CDR1 KGHSH, CDR2 LQKENI. The CDR3 sequence: CASSPQDRTNEKLFF. CDR3 sequence (DNA): TGTGCCAGCTCACCTCAGGACAGAACTAATGAAAAACTGTTTTTT.

The chain uses TRBV15 and TRBJ2-7; D perhaps matches TRBD1 (5 bases). Germline lookup yields CDR1 LNHNV and CDR2 YYDKDF (reference sequence). The CDR3 spans 12 residues. V was trimmed by 6 bases and J by 0 bases, leaving 6 bases between them. Here the CDR3 DNA reads TGTGCCACCAGTCAGGGCTCCTACGAGCAGTACTTC. Residues: CATSQGSYEQYF.

The chain has TRBV11-1 and TRBJ2-3, with 12 bases identical to TRBD2. Looked up from germline, CDR1 is SGHAT and CDR2 is FQDESV (reference sequence). V trimming: 3 bases; J trimming: 6 bases; junction bases outside the gene matches: 4. This CDR3 spans 15 amino acids. The DNA for the CDR3 is TGTGCCAGCAGCTTGTCTAGCGGGGGGGTTGATACGCAGTATTTT. Translation gives CASSLSSGGVDTQYF.

V usage is TRBV27 and J usage is TRBJ2-7, with TRBD2 as a possible D gene (5 bases). The germline CDR1 and CDR2 sequences are MNHEY and SMNVEV (reference sequence). V lost 3 bases and J 2 bases, leaving 11 bases between the germline ends. The CDR3 totals 14 residues. The CDR3 protein is CASSLQWGAYEQYF. The CDR3 DNA reads as TGTGCCAGCAGTTTGCAGTGGGGAGCCTACGAGCAGTACTTC.

The CDR3 DNA reads TGCAGCGTCCTCGGAGGTTCCCTATGGGGTGAGCAGTTCTTC. It translates to CSVLGGSLWGEQFF. V and J are TRBV29-1 and TRBJ2-1; a possible D gene is TRBD2 (5 bases). The CDR3 is 14 amino acids. The germline CDR1 and CDR2 sequences are SQVTM and ANQGSEA. V lost 6 bases to trimming and J lost 9 bases, with 21 bases between them.

The chain recombines TRBV10-3 with TRBJ2-1; TRBD2 matches 14 bases. The junction had 9 bases not matched to a gene; V was cut back by 5 bases and J by 6 bases. Germline lookup yields CDR1 ENHRY and CDR2 SYGVKD. This CDR3 is built from 17 residues. Written as DNA, the CDR3 is TGTGCCATCAGTCCGACTAGCGGGAGGGCCGGGATCAATGAGCAGTTCTTC. This gives the protein CAISPTSGRAGINEQFF.

The V and J genes are TRBV27 and TRBJ1-2; 9 bases fit TRBD1. Germline V gives CDR1 MNHEY, CDR2 SMNVEV (reference sequence). With 4 bases clipped from V and 5 bases from J, the junction kept 8 bases outside the gene matches. This CDR3 comprises 15 residues. The CDR3 DNA sequence: TGTGCCAGCAGTTCGTCCGGGACAGGGCTATATGGCTACACCTTC. Its translation: CASSSSGTGLYGYTF.

This chain uses TRBV5-1 with TRBJ2-5, with 11 bases fitting TRBD1. The V gene end was trimmed by 4 bases and the J gene end by 1 base; junction bases not matched to a gene: 3. CDR3 length: 15 amino acids. Per germline, CDR1 SGHRS and CDR2 YFSETQ. The CDR3, as DNA: TGCGCCAGCAGCGGACAGGGGGCAATCCAAGAGACCCAGTACTTC. This encodes CASSGQGAIQETQYF.

The gene calls are TRBV7-8 and TRBJ2-1, with 7 bases lining up with TRBD1. Losses at the gene ends were 1 base for V and 3 bases for J; bases not matched to a gene: 3. The germline V gene encodes CDR1 SGHVS and CDR2 FQNEAQ. The CDR3 runs to 15 residues. CDR3 amino acids: CASSLGQGGYNEQFF. The CDR3, as DNA: TGTGCCAGCAGCTTAGGACAGGGTGGCTACAATGAGCAGTTCTTC.